The clone carrying this T cell receptor (beta chain) was counted a single time. The CDR3 is made up of 16 amino acids. V was cut by 0 bases and J by 4 bases, with 14 bases left in between. Per the germline V gene, CDR1 is SGDLS and CDR2 is YYNGEE. The data stem from a study of blood T cell repertoires in COVID-19. The authors' processing: From reference gene primer amplification, estimates of nucleated cell counts were derived. Some clones are missing from TCRdb's copy, which holds only in-frame ones; the method was immunoSEQ multiplex PCR. V, J and clone size derive from that table, while D and trimming were established from the DNA sequence. The sample lists some 500,000 clones; roughly nine tenths were seen once.

This receptor was identified in a woman aged 50 to 65 with COVID-19, enrolled during active disease. The material sequenced was peripheral blood. This chain joins TRBV9 and TRBJ2-4; D perhaps matches TRBD2 (5 bases). The CDR3 nucleotides are TGTGCCAGCAGCGTAGGCTCCTCCTGGGAGAAAAACATTCAGTACTTC. It yields the protein CASSVGSSWEKNIQYF.